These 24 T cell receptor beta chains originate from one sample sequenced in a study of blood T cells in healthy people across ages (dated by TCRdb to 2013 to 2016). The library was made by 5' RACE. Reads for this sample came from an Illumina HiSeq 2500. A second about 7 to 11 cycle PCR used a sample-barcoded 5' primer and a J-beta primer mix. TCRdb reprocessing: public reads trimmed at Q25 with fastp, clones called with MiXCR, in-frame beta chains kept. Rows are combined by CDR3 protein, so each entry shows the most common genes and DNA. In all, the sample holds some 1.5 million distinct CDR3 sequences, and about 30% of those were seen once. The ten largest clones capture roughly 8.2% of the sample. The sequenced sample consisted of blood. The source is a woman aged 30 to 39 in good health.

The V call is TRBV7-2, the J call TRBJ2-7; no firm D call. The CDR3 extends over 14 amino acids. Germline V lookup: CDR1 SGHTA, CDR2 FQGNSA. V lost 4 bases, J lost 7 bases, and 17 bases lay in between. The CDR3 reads CASSSRSSYNEQYF. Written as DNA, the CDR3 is TGTGCCAGCAGCTCAAGGAGTTCCTACAATGAGCAGTACTTC.

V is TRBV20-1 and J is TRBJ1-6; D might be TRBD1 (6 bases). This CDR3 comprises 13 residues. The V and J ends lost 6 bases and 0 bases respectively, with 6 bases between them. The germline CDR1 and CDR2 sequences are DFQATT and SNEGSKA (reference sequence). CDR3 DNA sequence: TGCAGTGCCAGGGGCTCCTATAATTCACCCCTCCACTTT. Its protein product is CSARGSYNSPLHF.

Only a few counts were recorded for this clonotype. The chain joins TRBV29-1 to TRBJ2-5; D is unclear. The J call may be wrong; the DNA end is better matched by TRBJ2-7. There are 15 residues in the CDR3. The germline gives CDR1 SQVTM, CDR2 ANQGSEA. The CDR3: CSVEVRTLSGDEQYF. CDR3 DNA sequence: TGCAGCGTTGAGGTCCGCACCCTTTCTGGCGACGAGCAGTACTTC.

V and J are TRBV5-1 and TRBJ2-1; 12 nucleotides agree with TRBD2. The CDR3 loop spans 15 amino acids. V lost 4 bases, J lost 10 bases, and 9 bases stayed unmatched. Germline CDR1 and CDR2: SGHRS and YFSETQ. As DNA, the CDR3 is TGCGCCAGCAGCCCCGGACTAGCGGGAAGTCGGGAGCAGTTCTTC. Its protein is CASSPGLAGSREQFF.

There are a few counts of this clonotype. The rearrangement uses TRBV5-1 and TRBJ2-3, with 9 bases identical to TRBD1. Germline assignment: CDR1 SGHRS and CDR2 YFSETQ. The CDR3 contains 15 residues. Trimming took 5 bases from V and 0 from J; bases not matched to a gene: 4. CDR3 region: CASSYRGPSTDTQYF. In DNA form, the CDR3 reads TGCGCCAGCAGTTACAGGGGGCCCAGCACAGATACGCAGTATTTT. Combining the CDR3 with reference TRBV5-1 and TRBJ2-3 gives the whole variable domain KAGVTQTPRYLIKTRGQQVTLSCSPISGHRSVSWYQQTPGQGLQFLFEYFSETQRNKGNFPGRFSGRQFSNSRSEMNVSTLELGDSALYLCASSYRGPSTDTQYFGPGTRLTVL.

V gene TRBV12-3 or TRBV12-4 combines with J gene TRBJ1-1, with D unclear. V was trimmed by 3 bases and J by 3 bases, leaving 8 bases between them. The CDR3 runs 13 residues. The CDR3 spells CASSFGSDTEAFF. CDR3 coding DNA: TGTGCCAGCAGTTTCGGCTCGGACACTGAAGCTTTCTTT.

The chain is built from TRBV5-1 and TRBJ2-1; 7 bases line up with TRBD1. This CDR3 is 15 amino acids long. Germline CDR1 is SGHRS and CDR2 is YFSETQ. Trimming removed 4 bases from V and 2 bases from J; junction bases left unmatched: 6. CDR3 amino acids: CASSHGTDPYNEQFF. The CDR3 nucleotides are TGCGCCAGCAGCCACGGGACAGACCCCTACAATGAGCAGTTCTTC.

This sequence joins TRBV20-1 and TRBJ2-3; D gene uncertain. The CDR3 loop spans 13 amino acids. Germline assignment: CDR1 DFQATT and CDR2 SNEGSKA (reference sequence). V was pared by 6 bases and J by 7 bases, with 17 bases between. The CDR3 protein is CSAPEYFANTQYF. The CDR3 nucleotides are TGCAGTGCACCTGAATACTTCGCGAATACGCAGTATTTT.

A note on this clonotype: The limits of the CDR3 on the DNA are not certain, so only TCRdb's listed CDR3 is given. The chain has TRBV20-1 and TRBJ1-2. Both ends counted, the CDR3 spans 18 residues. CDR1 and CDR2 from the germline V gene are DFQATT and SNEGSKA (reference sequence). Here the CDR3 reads CSARVPSGSKAQYFGYTF.

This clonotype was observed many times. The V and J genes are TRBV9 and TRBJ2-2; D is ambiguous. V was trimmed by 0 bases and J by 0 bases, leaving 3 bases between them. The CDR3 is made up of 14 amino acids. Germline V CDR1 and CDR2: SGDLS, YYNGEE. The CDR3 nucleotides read TGTGCCAGCAGCGTAGTAGCGAACACCGGGGAGCTGTTTTTT. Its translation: CASSVVANTGELFF.

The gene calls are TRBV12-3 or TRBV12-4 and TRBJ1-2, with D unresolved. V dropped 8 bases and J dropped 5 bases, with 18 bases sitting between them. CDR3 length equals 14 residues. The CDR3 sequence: CASSPQDVLYGYTF. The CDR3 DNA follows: TGTGCCAGCTCCCCGCAGGACGTCCTGTATGGCTACACCTTC.

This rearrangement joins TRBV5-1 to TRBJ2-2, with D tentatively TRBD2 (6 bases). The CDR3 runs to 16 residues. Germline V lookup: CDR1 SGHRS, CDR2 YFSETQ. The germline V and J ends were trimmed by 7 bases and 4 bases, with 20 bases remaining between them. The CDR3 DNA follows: TGCGCCAGCTGTCCAATATCGGGGGTTGGCACCGGGGAGCTGTTTTTT. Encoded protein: CASCPISGVGTGELFF.

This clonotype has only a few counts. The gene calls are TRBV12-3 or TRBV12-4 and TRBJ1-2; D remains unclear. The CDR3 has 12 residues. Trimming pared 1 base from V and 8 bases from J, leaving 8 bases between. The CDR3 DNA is TGTGCCAGCAGTTTAGGTGGGTTAGGCTACACCTTC. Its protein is CASSLGGLGYTF.

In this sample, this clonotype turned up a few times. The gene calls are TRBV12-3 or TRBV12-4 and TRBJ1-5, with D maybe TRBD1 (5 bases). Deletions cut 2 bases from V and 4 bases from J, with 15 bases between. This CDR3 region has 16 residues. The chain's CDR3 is CASSLSYPGGNQPQHF. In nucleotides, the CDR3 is TGTGCCAGCAGTTTAAGTTACCCCGGGGGGAATCAGCCCCAGCATTTT.

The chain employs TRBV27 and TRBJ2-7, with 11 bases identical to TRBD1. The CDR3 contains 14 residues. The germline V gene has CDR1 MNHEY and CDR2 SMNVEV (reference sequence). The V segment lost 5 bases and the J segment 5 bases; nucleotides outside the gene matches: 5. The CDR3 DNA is TGTGCCAGCAGTACGGACAGGGGGCGAGACGAGCAGTACTTC. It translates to CASSTDRGRDEQYF.

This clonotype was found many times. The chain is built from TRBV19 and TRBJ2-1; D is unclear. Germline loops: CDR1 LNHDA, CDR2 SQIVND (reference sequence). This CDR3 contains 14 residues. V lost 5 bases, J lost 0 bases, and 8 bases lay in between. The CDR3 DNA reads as TGTGCCAGTAGTTCAGGTTACTCCTACAATGAGCAGTTCTTC. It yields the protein CASSSGYSYNEQFF.

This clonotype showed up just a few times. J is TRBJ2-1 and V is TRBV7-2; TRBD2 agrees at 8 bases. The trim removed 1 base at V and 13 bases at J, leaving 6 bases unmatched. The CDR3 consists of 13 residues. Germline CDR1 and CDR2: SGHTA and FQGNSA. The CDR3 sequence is CASSLVQREFQFF. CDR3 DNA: TGTGCCAGCAGCTTAGTCCAGCGGGAGTTCCAGTTCTTC.

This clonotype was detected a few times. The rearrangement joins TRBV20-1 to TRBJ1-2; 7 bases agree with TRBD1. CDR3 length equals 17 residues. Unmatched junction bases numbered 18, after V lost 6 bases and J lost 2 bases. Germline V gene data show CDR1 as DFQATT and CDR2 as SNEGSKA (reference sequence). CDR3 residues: CSAVREGAYPSNYGYTF. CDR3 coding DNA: TGCAGTGCCGTCCGCGAGGGGGCCTACCCCTCAAACTATGGCTACACCTTC.

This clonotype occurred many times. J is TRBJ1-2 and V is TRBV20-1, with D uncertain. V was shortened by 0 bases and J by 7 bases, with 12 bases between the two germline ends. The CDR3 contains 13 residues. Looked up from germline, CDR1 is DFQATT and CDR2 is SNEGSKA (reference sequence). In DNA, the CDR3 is TGCAGTGCTAGAGATGACCCCCGGCTTGGCTACACCTTC. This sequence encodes CSARDDPRLGYTF.

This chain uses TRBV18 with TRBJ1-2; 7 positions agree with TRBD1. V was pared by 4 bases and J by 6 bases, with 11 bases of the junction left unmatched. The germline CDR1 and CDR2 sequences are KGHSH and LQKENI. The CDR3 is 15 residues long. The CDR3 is CASSQAGTALDGYTF. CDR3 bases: TGTGCCAGCTCACAAGCCGGGACAGCGTTGGATGGCTACACCTTC.

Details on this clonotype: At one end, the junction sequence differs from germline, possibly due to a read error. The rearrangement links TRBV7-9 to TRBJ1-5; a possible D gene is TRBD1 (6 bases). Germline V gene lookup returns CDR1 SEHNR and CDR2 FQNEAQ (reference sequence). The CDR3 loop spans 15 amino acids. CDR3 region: CASSLAGRDNRPQHF. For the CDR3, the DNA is TGTGCCAGCAGCTTAGCTGGCAGGGACAATCGGCCCCAGCATTTT.

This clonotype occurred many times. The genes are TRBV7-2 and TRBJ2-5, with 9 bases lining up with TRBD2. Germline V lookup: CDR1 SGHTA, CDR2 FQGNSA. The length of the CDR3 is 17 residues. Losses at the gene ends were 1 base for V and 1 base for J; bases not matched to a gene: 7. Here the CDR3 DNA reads TGTGCCAGCAGCTTAGGGCTAGCGGGACCCACCCAAGAGACCCAGTACTTC. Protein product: CASSLGLAGPTQETQYF.

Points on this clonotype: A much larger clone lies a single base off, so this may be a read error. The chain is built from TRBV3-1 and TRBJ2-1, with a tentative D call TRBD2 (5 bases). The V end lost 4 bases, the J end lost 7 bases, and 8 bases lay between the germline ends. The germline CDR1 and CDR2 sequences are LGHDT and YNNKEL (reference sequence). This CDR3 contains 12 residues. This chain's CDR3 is CASSPWTNEQFF. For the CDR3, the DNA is TGTGCCAGCAGCCCCTGGACTAATGAGCAGTTCTTC.

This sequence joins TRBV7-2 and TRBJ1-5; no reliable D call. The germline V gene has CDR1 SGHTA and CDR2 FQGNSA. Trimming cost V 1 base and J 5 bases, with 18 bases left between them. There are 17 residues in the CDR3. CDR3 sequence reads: CASSLGARVQDHQPQHF. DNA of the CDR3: TGTGCCAGCAGCTTAGGGGCCCGGGTGCAGGATCATCAGCCCCAGCATTTT.